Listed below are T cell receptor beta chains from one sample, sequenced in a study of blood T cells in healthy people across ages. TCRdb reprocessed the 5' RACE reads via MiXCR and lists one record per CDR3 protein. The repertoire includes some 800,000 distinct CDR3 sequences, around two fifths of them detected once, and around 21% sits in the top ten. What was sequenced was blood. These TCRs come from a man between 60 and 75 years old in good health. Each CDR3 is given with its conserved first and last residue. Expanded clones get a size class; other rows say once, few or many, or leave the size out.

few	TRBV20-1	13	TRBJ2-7	CSAGLAGVYEQYF
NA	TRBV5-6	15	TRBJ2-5	CASSLSRTTGETQYF
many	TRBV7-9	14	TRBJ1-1	CASRTDSRNTEAFF
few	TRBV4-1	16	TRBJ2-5	CASSQQLAGEYNEQYF
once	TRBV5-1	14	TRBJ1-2	CASSPDSQNYGYTF
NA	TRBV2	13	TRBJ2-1	CASTVGLYNEQFF
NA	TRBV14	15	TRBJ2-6	CASSRVKTGANVLTF
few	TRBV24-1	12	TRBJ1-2	CATSAAKGGYTF
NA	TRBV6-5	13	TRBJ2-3	CATQDRGTDTQYF
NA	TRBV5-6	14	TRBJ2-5	CASSLETRQETQYF
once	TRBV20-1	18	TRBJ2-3	CSARPEGLAGLSTDTQYF
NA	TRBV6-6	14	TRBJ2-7	CASRPSGASYEQYF
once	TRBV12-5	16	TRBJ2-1	CASGYGTSGGPHEQFF
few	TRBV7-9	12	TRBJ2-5	CASRQGKETQYF
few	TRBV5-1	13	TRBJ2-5	CASSQSGAGFLYF
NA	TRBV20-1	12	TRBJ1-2	CSARGLGYGYTF
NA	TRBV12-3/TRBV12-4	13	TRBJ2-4	CASSTYSKNIQYF
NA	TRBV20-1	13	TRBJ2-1	CSATNEVPHEQFF
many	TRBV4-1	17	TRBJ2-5	CASSQEGRRGSRETQYF
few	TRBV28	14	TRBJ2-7	CASSKGTGIYEQYF
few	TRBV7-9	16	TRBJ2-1	CASSREGTATYNEQFF
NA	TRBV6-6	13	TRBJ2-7	CASSRTADYEQYF
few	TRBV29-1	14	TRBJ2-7	CSAQTGFYSYEQYF
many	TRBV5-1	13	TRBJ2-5	CASSPKNQETQYF
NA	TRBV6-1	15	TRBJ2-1	CAVTKRGGTYNEQFF
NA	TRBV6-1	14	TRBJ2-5	CASSEPGQGETQYF
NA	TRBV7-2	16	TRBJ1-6	CASTRQGPLYNSPLHF
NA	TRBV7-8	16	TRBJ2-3	CASSLTLAGGTDTQYF
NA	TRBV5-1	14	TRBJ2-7	CASSLSVDSYEQYF
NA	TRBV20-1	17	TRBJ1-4	CSAREGTGFQRNEKLFF
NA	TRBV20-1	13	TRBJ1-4	CSALPGSAEKLFF
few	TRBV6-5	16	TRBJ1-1	CASSYSINTRDTEAFF
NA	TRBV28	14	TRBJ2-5	CASSLSRLQETQYF
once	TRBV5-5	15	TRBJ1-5	CASSLVTPSNQPQHF
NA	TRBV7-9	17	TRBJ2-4	CASASNRGREDKNIQYF
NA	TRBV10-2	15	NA	CASSEGQGLPYEQYF
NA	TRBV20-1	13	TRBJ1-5	CSASRGLNQPQHF
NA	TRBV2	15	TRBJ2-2	CASRLLGQWDGELFF
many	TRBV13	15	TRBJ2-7	CASSHRTDFTGEQYF
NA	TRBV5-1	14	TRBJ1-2	CASSVTQGAEGYTF
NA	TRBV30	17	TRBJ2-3	CAWRLAGLLGSTDTQYF
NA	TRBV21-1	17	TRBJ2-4	CASSKDIRGRAKNIQYF
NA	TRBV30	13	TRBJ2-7	CAWERTEPYEQYF
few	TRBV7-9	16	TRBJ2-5	CASSFSGQQSRETQYF
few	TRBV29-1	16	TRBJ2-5	CSGGRAHQQEKETQYF
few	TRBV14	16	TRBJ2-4	CASSHGDMGAKKEQYF
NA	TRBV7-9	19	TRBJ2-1	CASSLVMTTIPSSYNEQFF
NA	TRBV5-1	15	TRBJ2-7	CASSIPRDSSYEQYF
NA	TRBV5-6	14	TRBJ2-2	CASSRTRDTGELFF
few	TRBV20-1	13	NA	CSARGTAEPTQYF
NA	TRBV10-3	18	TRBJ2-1	CAISPGLANNGAHNEQFF
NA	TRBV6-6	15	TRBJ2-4	CASSSSELARNIQYF
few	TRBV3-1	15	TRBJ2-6	CASTASYSGANVLTF
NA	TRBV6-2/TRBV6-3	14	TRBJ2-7	CASSPASRVVGQYF
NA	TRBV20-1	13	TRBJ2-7	CSGGDSLTYEQYF
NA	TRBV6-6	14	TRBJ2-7	CASSYSRSVGEQYF
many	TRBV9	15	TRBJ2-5	CASSVEGGRGETQYF
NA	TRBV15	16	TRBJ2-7	CAASSPVTGGIGEQYF
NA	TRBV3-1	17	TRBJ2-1	CASSQDSGTGAYNEQFF